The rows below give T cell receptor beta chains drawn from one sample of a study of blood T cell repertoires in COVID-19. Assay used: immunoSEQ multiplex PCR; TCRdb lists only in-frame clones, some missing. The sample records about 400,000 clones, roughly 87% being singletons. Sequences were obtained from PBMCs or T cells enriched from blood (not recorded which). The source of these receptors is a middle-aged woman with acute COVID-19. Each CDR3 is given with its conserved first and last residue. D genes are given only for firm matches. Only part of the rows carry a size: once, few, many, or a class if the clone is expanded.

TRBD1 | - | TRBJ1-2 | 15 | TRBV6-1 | CASSEGGQAIYGYTF | TGTGCCAGCAGTGAAGGTGGACAGGCGATCTATGGCTACACCTTC
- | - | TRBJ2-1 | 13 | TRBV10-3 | CAITNSIGFLQFF | TGTGCCATTACCAACAGCATAGGATTTTTGCAGTTCTTC
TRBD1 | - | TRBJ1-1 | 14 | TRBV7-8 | CASSQRQGAMEAFF | TGTGCCAGCAGCCAGCGACAGGGGGCCATGGAAGCTTTCTTT
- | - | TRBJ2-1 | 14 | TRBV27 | CASSSRTDSGEQFF | TGTGCCAGCAGTTCCCGGACGGATTCGGGGGAGCAGTTCTTC
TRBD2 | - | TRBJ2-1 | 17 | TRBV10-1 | CASSEAYLAGSENEQFF | TGCGCCAGCAGTGAGGCCTACCTAGCGGGGTCCGAGAATGAGCAGTTCTTC
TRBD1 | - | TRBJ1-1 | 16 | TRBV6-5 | CASSYHTGGGKTEAFF | TGTGCCAGCAGTTACCACACAGGGGGCGGCAAGACTGAAGCTTTCTTT
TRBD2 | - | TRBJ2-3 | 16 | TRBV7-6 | CASSWTSGEVTDTQYF | TGTGCCAGCAGCTGGACTAGCGGGGAAGTGACAGATACGCAGTATTTT
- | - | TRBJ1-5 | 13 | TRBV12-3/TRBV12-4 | CASSLQGEKPQHF | TGTGCCAGCAGTTTGCAGGGCGAGAAGCCCCAGCATTTT
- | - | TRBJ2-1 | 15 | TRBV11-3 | CASSLEGGPYNEQFF | TGTGCCAGCAGCTTAGAGGGGGGACCCTACAATGAGCAGTTCTTC
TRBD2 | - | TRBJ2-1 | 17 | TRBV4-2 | CASSQGYQGTSGGAEFF | TGTGCCAGCAGCCAAGGATATCAGGGGACTAGCGGGGGGGCCGAGTTCTTC
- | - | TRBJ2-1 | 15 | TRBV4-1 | CASSQDRAGGNEQFF | TGCGCCAGCAGCCAAGATAGGGCGGGCGGCAATGAGCAGTTCTTC
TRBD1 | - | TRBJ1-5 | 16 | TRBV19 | CASSFRTGAGNQPQHF | TGTGCCAGTAGTTTTAGGACAGGGGCCGGCAATCAGCCCCAGCATTTT
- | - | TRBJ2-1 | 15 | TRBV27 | CASSPRLSLYNEQFF | TGTGCCAGCAGTCCACGACTGAGTTTGTACAATGAGCAGTTCTTC
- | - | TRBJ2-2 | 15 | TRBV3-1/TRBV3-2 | CASSQRQVLAGELFF | TGTGCCAGCAGCCAGCGTCAGGTTTTGGCCGGGGAGCTGTTTTTT
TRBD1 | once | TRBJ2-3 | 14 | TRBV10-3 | CAISGTGEADTQYF | TGTGCCATCAGTGGAACAGGGGAAGCAGATACGCAGTATTTT
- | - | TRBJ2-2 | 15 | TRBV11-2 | CASSTTPQILGELFF | TGTGCCAGCAGCACAACGCCACAGATCCTCGGGGAGCTGTTTTTT
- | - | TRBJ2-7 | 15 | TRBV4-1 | CASSQDLGGSYEQYF | TGCGCCAGCAGCCAAGATCTCGGGGGATCCTACGAGCAGTACTTC
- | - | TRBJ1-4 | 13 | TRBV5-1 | CASSWTEGEKLFF | TGCGCCAGCAGCTGGACAGAGGGTGAAAAACTGTTTTTT
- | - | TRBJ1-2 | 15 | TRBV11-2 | CASSGHTGQGYGYTF | TGTGCCAGCAGCGGCCACACAGGGCAGGGCTATGGCTACACCTTC
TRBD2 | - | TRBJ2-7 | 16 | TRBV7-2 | CASSVRRTSINYEQYF | TGTGCCAGCAGCGTGCGTCGGACTAGCATAAACTACGAGCAGTACTTC
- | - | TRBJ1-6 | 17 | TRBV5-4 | CASSWVSGSSYNSPLHF | TGTGCCAGCAGCTGGGTATCAGGAAGCTCCTATAATTCACCCCTCCACTTT
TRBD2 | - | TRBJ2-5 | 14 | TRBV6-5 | CASPPAGKWETQYF | TGTGCCAGCCCCCCAGCGGGGAAGTGGGAGACCCAGTACTTC
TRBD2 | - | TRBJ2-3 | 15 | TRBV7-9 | CASSPRLANTDTQYF | TGTGCCAGCAGCCCACGACTAGCAAACACAGATACGCAGTATTTT